The clone carrying this T cell receptor beta chain was seen only once. What it binds is not known. This sample was included in a study of T cells in localized non-small cell lung cancer. The study's findings and limits: Uninvolved adjacent lung had higher T cell clonality than tumor and all other tissues. Higher T cell density in the blood was associated with longer overall survival, whereas higher adjacent-lung clonality associated with shorter survival. Adjacent lung had a median about 57 of the 100 largest tumor clones.

Some clones are missing from TCRdb's copy, which holds only in-frame ones; the method was immunoSEQ multiplex PCR. The sample contains roughly 40,000 clones, about 86% of which appear only once. Per germline, CDR1 SEHNR and CDR2 FQNEAQ (reference sequence). The CDR3 has 12 residues. V shed 4 bases and J shed 6 bases, with 10 bases lying between them. This chain links TRBV7-9 with TRBJ2-7; no clear D gene. Sequencing used peripheral blood mononuclear cells, obtained before any cancer treatment. The clonotype was recovered from a male donor aged 60 or over with stage II lung adenocarcinoma. Here the CDR3 DNA reads TGTGCCAGCAGCTCTTCTTCTCCCGAGCAGTACTTC. Residues: CASSSSSPEQYF.